This TCR beta chain was observed in a study of read filtering for tumor transcriptome and immune sequencing. Study in general: Whole-transcriptome libraries were prepared after DNase treatment.

The V end was cut by 3 bases, the J end by 8 bases, with 10 bases between. Germline V gene sequence: CDR1 SQVTM, CDR2 ANQGSEA. The CDR3 has 11 amino acids. This clonotype was found many times. The library was built from 400 to 500 ng RNA with molecular barcoded adaptors for alpha/delta and beta/gamma chains. TCRdb re-derived calls from the reads in MiXCR, one entry per CDR3 protein. The sample has 75,000 to 95,000 distinct CDR3 sequences; 20% to 25% are singletons. Specimen: a population of CD138-negative cells sorted from bone marrow. This rearrangement joins TRBV29-1 to TRBJ1-2, with unresolved D. The source is a donor aged 40 or over with multiple myeloma. DNA for the CDR3: TGCAGCGTTGACAGGCAAGGCGGCTACACCTTC. It codes for CSVDRQGGYTF.